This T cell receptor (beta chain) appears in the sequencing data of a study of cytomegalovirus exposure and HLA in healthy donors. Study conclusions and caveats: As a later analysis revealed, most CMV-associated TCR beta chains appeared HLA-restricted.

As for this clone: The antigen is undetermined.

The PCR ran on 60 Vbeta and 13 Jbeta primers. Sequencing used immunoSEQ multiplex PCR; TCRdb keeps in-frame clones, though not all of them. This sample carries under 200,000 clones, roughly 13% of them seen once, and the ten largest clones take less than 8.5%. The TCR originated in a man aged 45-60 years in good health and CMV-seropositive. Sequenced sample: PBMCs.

CDR3 loop: CASRPSGDLYGYTF. The CDR3 DNA is TGTGCCAGCAGACCCTCGGGGGACCTCTATGGCTACACCTTC. This rearrangement joins TRBV28 to TRBJ1-2; perhaps TRBD1 as D (5 bases). V lost 6 bases and J lost 4, with 15 bases in between. This CDR3 is built from 14 residues. Looked up from germline, CDR1 is MDHEN and CDR2 is SYDVKM.